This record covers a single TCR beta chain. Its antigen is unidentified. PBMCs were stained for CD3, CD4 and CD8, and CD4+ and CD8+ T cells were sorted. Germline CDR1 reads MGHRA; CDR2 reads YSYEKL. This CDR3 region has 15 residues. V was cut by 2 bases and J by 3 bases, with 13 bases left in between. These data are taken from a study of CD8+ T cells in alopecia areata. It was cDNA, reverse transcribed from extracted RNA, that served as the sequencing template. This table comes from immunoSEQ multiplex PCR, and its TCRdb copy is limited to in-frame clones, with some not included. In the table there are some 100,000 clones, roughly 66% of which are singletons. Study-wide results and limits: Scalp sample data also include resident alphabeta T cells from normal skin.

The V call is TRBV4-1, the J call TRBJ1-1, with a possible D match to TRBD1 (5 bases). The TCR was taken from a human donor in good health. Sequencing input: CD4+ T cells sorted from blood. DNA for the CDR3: TGCGCCAGCAGCCAATCGGCAGCCAGGGACACTGAAGCTTTCTTT. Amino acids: CASSQSAARDTEAFF.